Following are 14 T cell receptor beta chains from one sample sequenced in a study of blood T cell repertoires in COVID-19. Clones were read by immunoSEQ multiplex PCR, and TCRdb kept only the in-frame ones, dropping some. The sample has under 500,000 clones, 80% to 90% seen once. Specimen: PBMCs or T cells enriched from blood (not recorded which). The source of these receptors is a man aged 25-45 years who had recovered from COVID-19.

The chain employs TRBV6-5 and TRBJ1-1, with 8 bases identical to TRBD1. The CDR3 consists of 12 residues. Trimming removed 3 bases from V and 9 bases from J; junction bases left unmatched: 3. Germline lookup yields CDR1 MNHEY and CDR2 SVGAGI. CDR3 nucleotides: TGTGCCAGCAGTTATTCAGGGGGCCAAGCTTTCTTT. It specifies CASSYSGGQAFF.

Only a few counts were recorded for this clone. V gene TRBV7-2 combines with J gene TRBJ1-1; no clear D. CDR1 is SGHTA and CDR2 is FQGNSA in the germline V gene. This CDR3 has 14 residues. The V gene lost 6 bases and the J gene lost 1 base, with 12 bases spanning the gap. Here the CDR3 reads CASRLTPGNTEAFF. The CDR3, as DNA: TGTGCCAGCAGGCTTACTCCCGGGAACACTGAAGCTTTCTTT. The variable domain in full, with the rest retrieved from reference TRBV7-2 and TRBJ1-1, is GAGVSQSPSNKVTEKGKDVELRCDPISGHTALYWYRQSLGQGLEFLIYFQGNSAPDKSGLPSDRFSAERTGGSVSTLTIQRTQQEDSAVYLCASRLTPGNTEAFFGQGTRLTVV.

The gene calls are TRBV6-5 and TRBJ2-7; D is ambiguous. Trimming stripped 0 bases from V and 0 bases from J, with 9 bases between. There are 15 residues in the CDR3. Germline CDR1 is MNHEY and CDR2 is SVGAGI. The CDR3 spells CASSYSRSDSYEQYF. CDR3 nucleotide sequence: TGTGCCAGCAGTTACTCGAGGAGCGACTCCTACGAGCAGTACTTC.

This chain joins TRBV11-3 and TRBJ2-1; D is undetermined. Trimming removed 1 base from V and 6 bases from J, with 7 bases in between. Germline CDR1 is SGHNT and CDR2 is YENEEA. CDR3 length: 13 amino acids. The CDR3 DNA follows: TGTGCCAGCAGCTTAGGTCCCGTCAATGAGCAGTTCTTC. It translates to CASSLGPVNEQFF.

As regards this clone: A read error may be the cause here, since a much bigger clone is one base away. The sample contains more than one DNA sequence encoding this CDR3. The V gene is TRBV7-6, the J gene TRBJ2-7; D possibly corresponds to TRBD1 (6 bases). The ends were cut back, 3 bases at V and 4 bases at J, with 7 bases in the middle. Germline CDR1 is SGHVS and CDR2 is FNYEAQ. The length of the CDR3 is 12 residues. DNA of the CDR3: TGTGCCAGCAGCTTCACAGGGTACGAGCAGTACTTC. Its protein is CASSFTGYEQYF.

This rearrangement joins TRBV4-1 to TRBJ2-6; 7 positions match TRBD1. Unmatched junction bases numbered 1, after V lost 0 bases and J lost 2 bases. Looked up from germline, CDR1 is MGHRA and CDR2 is YSYEKL. The CDR3 runs 16 residues. The CDR3 DNA reads TGCGCCAGCAGCCAAGAGGGGACAGCTGGGGCCAACGTCCTGACTTTC. As protein: CASSQEGTAGANVLTF.

This chain connects TRBV12-3 or TRBV12-4 to TRBJ1-5; D is unclear. V was trimmed by 6 bases and J by 4 bases, leaving 10 bases between them. The CDR3 spans 13 residues. The CDR3 is CASSPLENQPQHF. The CDR3 nucleotides read TGTGCCAGCAGCCCGTTGGAGAATCAGCCCCAGCATTTT.

The chain links TRBV27 to TRBJ1-1, with D tentatively TRBD1 (6 bases). Germline-derived CDR1 and CDR2 are MNHEY and SMNVEV (reference sequence). The length of the CDR3 is 14 residues. Trimming took 3 bases from V and 5 from J, leaving 13 bases between them. This chain's CDR3 is CASSFWGRDTEAFF. The CDR3, as DNA: TGTGCCAGCAGTTTTTGGGGGCGCGATACTGAAGCTTTCTTT.

The chain employs TRBV18 and TRBJ2-5, with TRBD2 matching over 7 bases. CDR3 length equals 15 residues. V dropped 3 bases and J dropped 5; count of bases not matched to a gene: 9. The germline CDR1 and CDR2 sequences are KGHSH and LQKENI. The CDR3 region has the DNA TGTGCCAGCTCACCCTTAGCGGGCCCTCGGGAGACCCAGTACTTC. Its translation is CASSPLAGPRETQYF.

The gene calls are TRBV28 and TRBJ1-6; D is unresolved. CDR1 is MDHEN and CDR2 is SYDVKM in the germline V gene. The CDR3 length is 12 residues. Trimming cost V 5 bases and J 14 bases, with 13 bases left between them. This CDR3 reads CASSIDLRALHF. The CDR3, as DNA: TGTGCCAGCAGTATCGACCTGCGGGCCCTCCACTTT.

This chain uses TRBV5-1 with TRBJ1-1; maybe TRBD1 (6 bases). The CDR3 has 14 amino acids. Germline V gene sequence: CDR1 SGHRS, CDR2 YFSETQ. The V end lost 6 bases, the J end lost 1 base, and 13 bases lay between the germline ends. This chain's CDR3 is CASTRDTPNTEAFF. The CDR3 DNA follows: TGCGCCAGCACCAGGGACACCCCGAACACTGAAGCTTTCTTT.

The CDR3 sequence is CASSLTRRERGEQYF. In nucleotides, the CDR3 is TGCGCCAGCAGCTTAACGCGCCGGGAGAGAGGTGAGCAGTACTTC. The chain employs TRBV5-1 and TRBJ2-7; TRBD2 is a possible D gene (6 bases). Germline V lookup: CDR1 SGHRS, CDR2 YFSETQ. Deletions cut 2 bases from V and 7 bases from J, with 19 bases between. The CDR3 loop spans 15 amino acids.

This chain uses TRBV6-5 with TRBJ2-3; weak D call: TRBD2 (5 bases). The CDR3 covers 13 residues. The V end was cut by 6 bases, the J end by 5 bases, with 12 bases between. Per germline, CDR1 MNHEY and CDR2 SVGAGI. In DNA form, the CDR3 reads TGTGCCAGCAGGGGAGAGTGGAAAGATACGCAGTATTTT. Protein: CASRGEWKDTQYF.

The rearrangement links TRBV7-9 to TRBJ2-7, with TRBD2 matching 8 bases. V dropped 5 bases and J dropped 2; count of bases not matched to a gene: 8. Germline CDR1 is SEHNR and CDR2 is FQNEAQ (reference sequence). This CDR3 has 15 residues. The CDR3 region is CASSREGPKAYEQYF. CDR3 in DNA: TGTGCCAGCAGCCGGGAGGGCCCTAAGGCCTACGAGCAGTACTTC.